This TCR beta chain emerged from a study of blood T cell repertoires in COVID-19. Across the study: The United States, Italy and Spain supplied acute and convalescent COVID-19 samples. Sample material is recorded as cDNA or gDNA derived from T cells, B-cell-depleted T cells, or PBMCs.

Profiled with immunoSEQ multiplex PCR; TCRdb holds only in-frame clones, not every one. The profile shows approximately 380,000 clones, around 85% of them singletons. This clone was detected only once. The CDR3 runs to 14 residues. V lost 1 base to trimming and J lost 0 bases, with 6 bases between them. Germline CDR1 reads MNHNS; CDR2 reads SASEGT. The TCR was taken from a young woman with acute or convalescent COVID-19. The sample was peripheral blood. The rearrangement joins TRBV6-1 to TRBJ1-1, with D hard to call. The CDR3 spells CASSEVRVNTEAFF. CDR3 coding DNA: TGTGCCAGCAGTGAAGTGAGAGTGAACACTGAAGCTTTCTTT.